The TCR beta chain under discussion was sequenced for a study of cytomegalovirus exposure and HLA in healthy donors. Overall study results and limits: Through in vitro validation, a few CMV-associated chains were shown to be specific for CMV antigens. Differences between HLA loci emerged in a later analysis of TCR association rates, with DRB1 most and HLA-C fewest. Equally common other TCR beta chains were less clonally expanded than HLA-associated ones, a later analysis found.

The PCR employed 60 Vbeta primers together with 13 Jbeta primers. Clones were sequenced by immunoSEQ multiplex PCR, and TCRdb holds only the in-frame ones, with some missing. The data hold about 98,000 clones, with about 80% observed a single time. In the case of this clone: As yet, its antigen is unknown.

Healthy bone marrow donors made up the donors. The CDR3 has 13 residues. The V gene's germline CDR1 is MDHEN and CDR2 SYDVKM. V was pared by 3 bases and J by 4 bases, with 9 bases between. The sample taken for sequencing was PBMCs. The chain joins TRBV28 to TRBJ1-2, with a tentative D call TRBD1 (5 bases). This receptor was taken from a man aged 18 to 35 in good health and CMV-seropositive. This chain's CDR3 is CASSLGGSYGYTF. The CDR3 DNA reads TGTGCCAGCAGTTTGGGGGGTAGCTATGGCTACACCTTC.